The 19 T cell receptor beta chains given below trace back to one sample, sequenced in a study of CD8+ T cells in alopecia areata. Reverse transcribed after extraction, RNA yielded cDNA as the sequencing template. Sequencing used immunoSEQ multiplex PCR; TCRdb keeps in-frame clones, though not all of them. The sample has approximately 42,000 clones; around three fifths are singletons. Indicated treatment: oral pan-JAK inhibitor, 5-10 mg twice daily. The input for sequencing was CD8+ T cells sorted from blood, taken at week 4, from a patient treated with tofacitinib. The receptors were gathered from a human donor with alopecia areata.

This clone has a handful of counts. CDR3 amino acids: CASRGTDTQYF. CDR3 in DNA: TGTGCCTCAAGGGGGACAGATACGCAGTATTTT. The chain combines TRBV19 with TRBJ2-3; possibly TRBD1 for D (6 bases). The CDR3 spans 11 residues. The V end was cut by 11 bases, the J end by 3 bases, with 9 bases between. Germline CDR1 and CDR2: LNHDA and SQIVND (reference sequence).

This clone was seen a few times. The rearrangement joins TRBV2 to TRBJ2-3; unclear D gene. CDR1 is SNHLY, CDR2 FYNNEI, per germline. The ends were cut back, 6 bases at V and 2 bases at J, with 12 bases in the middle. This CDR3 has 14 amino acids. Here the CDR3 reads CASRGSSYTDTQYF. CDR3 coding DNA: TGTGCCAGCAGGGGCTCGTCCTACACAGATACGCAGTATTTT.

This clone was counted a single time. This chain uses TRBV5-6 with TRBJ2-7, with D perhaps matching TRBD1 or TRBD2 (5 bases each). Germline CDR1 is SGHDT and CDR2 is YYEEEE. This CDR3 has 14 amino acids. V was pared by 6 bases and J by 2 bases, with 15 bases between. CDR3 region: CASTFGTHAYEQYF. In DNA form, the CDR3 reads TGTGCCAGCACCTTCGGGACGCATGCCTACGAGCAGTACTTC.

The rearrangement uses TRBV4-3 and TRBJ2-1; D not certain. The CDR3 covers 16 residues. Trimming took off 0 bases at V and 8 bases at J, with 17 bases between the two ends. Germline CDR1 reads LGHNA; CDR2 reads YSLEER. CDR3 region: CASSQDGNPGFDEQFF. The CDR3 DNA follows: TGCGCCAGCAGCCAAGATGGGAACCCCGGGTTCGATGAGCAGTTCTTC.

The chain employs TRBV4-3 and TRBJ1-3; no definite D call. The CDR3 length is 14 residues. Trimming cost V 0 bases and J 0 bases, with 3 bases left between them. CDR1 and CDR2 (germline): LGHNA, YSLEER. The DNA for the CDR3 is TGCGCCAGCAGCCAAGATTACTCTGGAAACACCATATATTTT. Encoded protein: CASSQDYSGNTIYF.

This chain links TRBV13 with TRBJ2-7; TRBD1 might be the D (5 bases). The germline gives CDR1 PRHDT, CDR2 FYEKMQ (reference sequence). The V and J ends lost 2 bases and 3 bases respectively, with 8 bases between them. This CDR3 spans 13 amino acids. The DNA of the CDR3 is TGTGCCAGCAGCTTATTTGACAGCTACGAGCAGTACTTC. It translates to CASSLFDSYEQYF.

V is TRBV29-1 and J is TRBJ2-1; TRBD1 aligns across 11 bases. Trimming cost V 5 bases and J 6 bases; bases outside gene matches: 3. CDR1 and CDR2 from the germline V gene are SQVTM and ANQGSEA. The CDR3 is made up of 13 amino acids. CDR3 region: CSVQDRGLNEQFF. The CDR3, as DNA: TGCAGCGTTCAGGACAGGGGGCTCAATGAGCAGTTCTTC.

The chain couples TRBV29-1 to TRBJ2-6; D may correspond to TRBD1 or TRBD2 (5 bases each). This CDR3 comprises 13 residues. Trimming removed 4 bases from V and 3 bases from J, with 7 bases in between. Per germline, CDR1 SQVTM and CDR2 ANQGSEA. CDR3 amino acids: CSVVGVGANVLTF. CDR3 in DNA: TGCAGCGTTGTGGGGGTTGGGGCCAACGTCCTGACTTTC.

This clone is labeled medium-sized. The chain couples TRBV6-6 to TRBJ2-3, with TRBD1 as a possible D gene (5 bases). With 5 bases removed from V and 0 bases from J, the gap between germline ends came to 12 bases. CDR1 MNHNY and CDR2 SVGAGI come from the germline V gene (reference sequence). The CDR3 spans 15 residues. The CDR3 here is CASSVQGGSTDTQYF. As DNA, the CDR3 is TGTGCCAGCAGTGTCCAGGGTGGGAGCACAGATACGCAGTATTTT.

V gene TRBV19 combines with J gene TRBJ2-5, with D possibly TRBD1 on 6 matching bases. V shed 5 bases and J shed 3 bases, with 22 bases lying between them. This CDR3 is built from 17 residues. CDR1 LNHDA and CDR2 SQIVND come from the germline V gene (reference sequence). The CDR3 nucleotides are TGTGCCAGTAGTCCTTCTGTCGCCGGGACATCTAAAGAGACCCAGTACTTC. Amino acid sequence: CASSPSVAGTSKETQYF.

The chain combines TRBV2 with TRBJ2-3, with no clear D. CDR1 is SNHLY and CDR2 is FYNNEI in the germline V gene. CDR3 length: 15 residues. V lost 4 bases to trimming and J lost 0 bases, with 11 bases between them. This CDR3 is CASSGAETSTDTQYF. CDR3 DNA sequence: TGTGCCAGCAGTGGGGCGGAGACGAGCACAGATACGCAGTATTTT.

This clone was observed at least ten times. The CDR3 nucleotides read TGTGCCAGCAGCTTAGGGGCCTACGAGCAGTACTTC. Translated: CASSLGAYEQYF. The V call is TRBV19, the J call TRBJ2-7, with TRBD1 as a possible D gene (5 bases). Germline V CDR1 and CDR2: LNHDA, SQIVND (reference sequence). The CDR3 runs to 12 residues. Trimming cost V 9 bases and J 2 bases, with 11 bases left between them.

The V call is TRBV5-6, the J call TRBJ2-4; 8 bases fit TRBD2. Germline V gives CDR1 SGHDT, CDR2 YYEEEE. V shed 4 bases and J 6 bases; nucleotides not matched to a gene: 6. The CDR3 loop spans 14 amino acids. DNA for the CDR3: TGTGCCAGCAGCGACGGGGGGGCCGGAAACATTCAGTACTTC. It specifies CASSDGGAGNIQYF.

The chain couples TRBV29-1 to TRBJ1-2, with unresolved D. Trimming pared 5 bases from V and 6 bases from J, leaving 7 bases between. Germline lookup yields CDR1 SQVTM and CDR2 ANQGSEA. This CDR3 is 10 amino acids long. CDR3 region: CSVQNDGYTF. The CDR3 region has the DNA TGCAGCGTTCAGAACGATGGCTACACCTTC.

The chain combines TRBV7-8 with TRBJ2-3; the match to TRBD2 covers 10 bases. The CDR3 totals 15 residues. Germline values: CDR1 SGHVS, CDR2 FQNEAQ. V gave up 4 bases and J gave up 2 bases; unmatched junction bases: 3. The CDR3 here is CASSSTSGFTDTQYF. The CDR3 nucleotides are TGTGCCAGCAGCTCGACTAGCGGGTTCACAGATACGCAGTATTTT.

The genes are TRBV29-1 and TRBJ1-5; TRBD1 agrees at 9 bases. V shed 6 bases and J 4 bases; nucleotides not matched to a gene: 4. The germline V gene encodes CDR1 SQVTM and CDR2 ANQGSEA. The CDR3 is made up of 13 amino acids. The CDR3 is CSVPGQGNQPQHF. The CDR3 DNA follows: TGCAGCGTGCCGGGACAGGGAAATCAGCCCCAGCATTTT.

V usage is TRBV29-1 and J usage is TRBJ1-2; maybe TRBD1 (5 bases). Germline V CDR1 and CDR2: SQVTM, ANQGSEA. V lost 0 bases and J 2 bases, leaving 16 bases between the germline ends. This CDR3 contains 16 residues. The CDR3 coding sequence is TGCAGCGTTGAAGAGGGACGGTTCCCCAACAACTATGGCTACACCTTC. Encoded protein: CSVEEGRFPNNYGYTF. Filled out from reference TRBV29-1 and TRBJ1-2, the complete variable domain reads SAVISQKPSRDICQRGTSLTIQCQVDSQVTMMFWYRQQPGQSLTLIATANQGSEATYESGFVIDKFPISRPNLTFSTLTVSNMSPEDSSIYLCSVEEGRFPNNYGYTFGSGTRLTVV.

This clone has just a few counts. The chain is built from TRBV7-2 and TRBJ2-7; perhaps TRBD1 as D (5 bases). The germline V and J ends were trimmed by 8 bases and 1 base, with 12 bases remaining between them. CDR1 SGHTA and CDR2 FQGNSA come from the germline V gene. CDR3 size: 13 residues. CDR3 nucleotides: TGTGCCAGCGTGACAGCGAATTCCTACGAGCAGTACTTC. Amino acid sequence: CASVTANSYEQYF.

This clone was counted between two and nine times. The chain joins TRBV18 to TRBJ1-4, with 8 bases lining up with TRBD1. The V and J ends lost 3 bases and 5 bases, in that order; junction bases with no gene match: 14. Germline V lookup: CDR1 KGHSH, CDR2 LQKENI. The CDR3 length is 18 residues. The CDR3 nucleotides read TGTGCCAGCTCACCCGTCGGCAGGGGGCGAACGTCGAATGAAAAACTGTTTTTT. It yields the protein CASSPVGRGRTSNEKLFF.